This is a list of T cell receptor beta chains from one sample in a study of cytomegalovirus exposure and HLA in healthy donors. The repertoire was sequenced with immunoSEQ multiplex PCR; TCRdb's copy has only in-frame clones and lacks some. The data show some 120,000 clones, roughly 70% seen once. Sequenced input: PBMCs. Every receptor here comes from a woman aged 40 to 55 in good health and CMV-seronegative. The CDR3 runs from the conserved cysteine through the conserved F or W. A D gene is named only where the DNA matches it firmly. Where a row states a size, it is once, few, many or the class of an expanded clone; other rows omit it.

TGTGCCAGCAGTTTTATTACGCGGACTGAAGCTTTCTTT CASSFITRTEAFF TRBJ1-1 TRBV28 13 - -
TGCGCCAGCAGCCAAGACAGCCAAGAGACCCAGTACTTC CASSQDSQETQYF TRBJ2-5 TRBV4-1 13 - -
TGTGCCAGCAGCTCCACCGACAGAGCAATCCAAGAGACCCAGTACTTC CASSSTDRAIQETQYF TRBJ2-5 TRBV7-9 16 - -
TGTGCCAGCAGCGTAGGGGGGACAGGAACCGGGGAGCTGTTTTTT CASSVGGTGTGELFF TRBJ2-2 TRBV9 15 TRBD1 -
TGTGCCAGCAGGGCCACACTAGCGGGGGACTACGAGCAGTACTTC CASRATLAGDYEQYF TRBJ2-7 TRBV7-2 15 TRBD2 -
TGTGCCAGCAGGAGGGATCCAGAAGCCTATGGCTACACCTTC CASRRDPEAYGYTF TRBJ1-2 TRBV4-2 14 - -
TGTGCCAGTAGTATTATGACAGGACCCCCCGGCGGGCCCCAGCATTTT CASSIMTGPPGGPQHF TRBJ1-5 TRBV19 16 - once
TGTGCCAGTAGTATAGCCCCCACAGTGAACACTGAAGCTTTCTTT CASSIAPTVNTEAFF TRBJ1-1 TRBV19 15 - -
TGCGCCAGCAGCCAATCATCCTATAATTCACCCCTCCACTTT CASSQSSYNSPLHF TRBJ1-6 TRBV4-1 14 - -
TGTGCCAGCAGCTTAGCGGGAATCGGCGGGAATGAAAAACTGTTTTTT CASSLAGIGGNEKLFF TRBJ1-4 TRBV7-8 16 - -
TGTGCCAGTAGTACGTCGGGATCGGGGACCCAGTACTTC CASSTSGSGTQYF TRBJ2-5 TRBV19 13 - -
TGTGCCAGCAGCCCCAGGACTAGCGGGGACACCGGGGAGCTGTTTTTT CASSPRTSGDTGELFF TRBJ2-2 TRBV6-4 16 TRBD2 -
TGTGCCAGCAGCTTATATCGCGGGGGGGCCGATACGCAGTATTTT CASSLYRGGADTQYF TRBJ2-3 TRBV7-3 15 TRBD2 -
TGTGCCAGCAGTTTGAAACAGGGGCCAAGCTCCTATAATTCACCCCTCCACTTT CASSLKQGPSSYNSPLHF TRBJ1-6 TRBV28 18 TRBD1 few
TGTGCCAGCAGCGCTTACCCCAGGGAGGGGTACGAGCAGTACTTC CASSAYPREGYEQYF TRBJ2-7 TRBV9 15 TRBD2 -
TGTGCCAGCAGCTTGGGGGGTAAGAGCTACACCTTC CASSLGGKSYTF TRBJ1-2 TRBV11-2 12 - few
TGCGCCAGCAGCCCTGGTGGGAGATCAAGGGACGGGGAGCTGTTTTTT CASSPGGRSRDGELFF TRBJ2-2 TRBV5-1 16 - once
TGTGCCAGCAGTTTGGGGGGGGTTCAGGAAAAACTGTTTTTT CASSLGGVQEKLFF TRBJ1-4 TRBV28 14 - few
TGTGCCAGCAGCCCACCTCCCAGGGATAGCTACACCTTC CASSPPPRDSYTF TRBJ1-2 TRBV11-2 13 - -
TGTGCCAGCAGCCCTAACGAGATGAGGGAGCAGTACTTC CASSPNEMREQYF TRBJ2-7 TRBV7-9 13 - -
TGTGCCAGCAGTGATCAAGGGCTGAGCGGTGGCTACACCTTC CASSDQGLSGGYTF TRBJ1-2 TRBV2 14 - -
TGCGCCAGCAGCCAAGAATACCAGGGCTACTACGAGCAGTACTTC CASSQEYQGYYEQYF TRBJ2-7 TRBV4-3 15 - -
TGTGCCAGCACTCAGGACAGGACGAACACTGAAGCTTTCTTT CASTQDRTNTEAFF TRBJ1-1 TRBV27 14 TRBD1 -
TGTGCCAGCTCACCATGGTCAGGGGGCCCTGGAGGGAACACTGAAGCTTTCTTT CASSPWSGGPGGNTEAFF TRBJ1-1 TRBV18 18 TRBD1 -
TGTGCCAGCTCAGGAGGGACCGATAATTCACCCCTCCACTTT CASSGGTDNSPLHF TRBJ1-6 TRBV19 14 - few
TGTGCCAGCACGCGGGAGGGACTCAGGAGCGGCAACACCATATATTTT CASTREGLRSGNTIYF TRBJ1-3 TRBV4-2 16 - -
TGTGCCAGCAGCTTGATTGGCAGCAATCAGCCCCAGCATTTT CASSLIGSNQPQHF TRBJ1-5 TRBV5-6 14 - -
TGTGCCAGCAGCCAACCCCAGGACAGATTGAACACTGAAGCTTTCTTT CASSQPQDRLNTEAFF TRBJ1-1 TRBV11-1 16 - -
TGTGCCACTAGACCGAACCGCACAAATGAAAAACTGTTTTTT CATRPNRTNEKLFF TRBJ1-4 TRBV2 14 - -
TGCGCCAGCAGCTCGCACAGGGGGCCGGGCGAAAAACTGTTTTTT CASSSHRGPGEKLFF TRBJ1-4 TRBV5-1 15 TRBD1 -
TGTGCCAGCAGCGTTACAGGGCTCGGGTCCGGAAACACCATATATTTT CASSVTGLGSGNTIYF TRBJ1-3 TRBV9 16 - -
TGTGCCAGCAAAACCTCCCGGTCTACTGAAGCTTTCTTT CASKTSRSTEAFF TRBJ1-1 TRBV11-2 13 - few
TGTGCCAGCAGTGAAAAAAGCGGGAGCATCAAACTCTCCTACGAGCAGTACTTC CASSEKSGSIKLSYEQYF TRBJ2-7 TRBV25-1 18 TRBD2 -
TGCGCCAGCAGCCCCTGGGAGGGGTCAGAGACCCAGTACTTC CASSPWEGSETQYF TRBJ2-5 TRBV5-1 14 TRBD2 -
TGTGCCAGCATACTAGAGGGGGTCGCTTTCTTT CASILEGVAFF TRBJ1-1 TRBV5-4 11 - -
TGCGCCAGCAGCCGGGCTAGCAGTTCTAGCACAGATACGCAGTATTTT CASSRASSSSTDTQYF TRBJ2-3 TRBV5-1 16 - -
TGTGCCATCAGCCCACAGGGGCGGTCGGACAATGAGCAGTTCTTC CAISPQGRSDNEQFF TRBJ2-1 TRBV10-3 15 TRBD1 -
TGTGCCAGTAGTATAGCTCTAGCTCACACCGGGGAGCTGTTTTTT CASSIALAHTGELFF TRBJ2-2 TRBV19 15 - -
TGTGCCAGCAGCGTACTAGCGGGGCCGTACAATGAGCAGTTCTTC CASSVLAGPYNEQFF TRBJ2-1 TRBV9 15 TRBD2 -
TGCGCCAGCAGTGACCCGTCGACTTGGACTAGCGGGGTTACCTACGAGCAGTACTTC CASSDPSTWTSGVTYEQYF TRBJ2-7 TRBV10-2 19 TRBD2 few
TGTGCCAGCAGTACCGGGACTAGCGGTGAGACCCAGTACTTC CASSTGTSGETQYF TRBJ2-5 TRBV2 14 TRBD2 -
TGTGCCAGCAGCGCGGGTGATCAGCCCCAGCATTTT CASSAGDQPQHF TRBJ1-5 TRBV9 12 - few
TGTGCCAGCAGCCCTGGGACTAGCGGCCGTCTGTACTTC CASSPGTSGRLYF TRBJ2-7 TRBV28 13 TRBD2 -
TGTGCCAGCAGCTTAGTCGACAGGGCGAACACTGAAGCTTTCTTT CASSLVDRANTEAFF TRBJ1-1 TRBV7-8 15 TRBD1 -
TGTTCCAGCAGCCCGGACAGGGGAGGGATTAACTATGGCTACACCTTC CSSSPDRGGINYGYTF TRBJ1-2 TRBV7-9 16 TRBD1 -
TGTGCCAGCTCACCACAAACGCAGGCTGGGGCCAACGTCCTGACTTTC CASSPQTQAGANVLTF TRBJ2-6 TRBV18 16 - -
TGTGCCAGCAGCTTATTCGGGGGGAGCACCGGGGAGCTGTTTTTT CASSLFGGSTGELFF TRBJ2-2 TRBV7-3 15 TRBD2 few
TGTGCCAGCTCACTACAGGAGAGAGGCACAGATACGCAGTATTTT CASSLQERGTDTQYF TRBJ2-3 TRBV9 15 - -
TGTGCCAGCAGCGTCGGGACAGGGAGTGGGACCCAGTACTTC CASSVGTGSGTQYF TRBJ2-5 TRBV7-2 14 TRBD1 -
TGTGCCAGCAGGGGCAAATCAGGGGTTTCGAACACTGAAGCTTTCTTT CASRGKSGVSNTEAFF TRBJ1-1 TRBV7-9 16 - -
TGTGCCAGCCAGGGGGCTTCATCGAACACCATATATTTT CASQGASSNTIYF TRBJ1-3 TRBV6-5 13 TRBD1 -